One and the same sample provided the 10 T cell receptor beta chains below, sequenced in a study of blood T cells in healthy people across ages. The use of a sample-barcoded 5' primer and a J-beta primer mix characterized a second PCR of roughly 7 to 11 cycles. TCRdb processed the 5' RACE reads anew with MiXCR; each CDR3 protein has one entry. The repertoire includes 700,000 to 800,000 distinct CDR3 sequences, 43% of them detected once, and around 20% sits in the top ten. The sample was blood. Every receptor here comes from a woman aged 55-70 years in good health.

This clonotype has a handful of counts. The chain employs TRBV20-1 and TRBJ1-5, with 7 bases that match TRBD1. Germline trimming cut 6 bases from V and 5 bases from J; bases unmatched to any gene: 10. Germline values: CDR1 DFQATT, CDR2 SNEGSKA (reference sequence). The CDR3 has 14 residues. The CDR3 reads CSARPGTVHQPQHF. The CDR3, as DNA: TGCAGTGCGAGACCCGGGACAGTCCATCAGCCCCAGCATTTT.

Only a few counts were recorded for this clonotype. This sequence joins TRBV6-5 and TRBJ2-7; TRBD2 is a possible D gene (5 bases). Deletions cut 2 bases from V and 3 bases from J, with 8 bases between. The CDR3 has 13 residues. Germline-derived CDR1 and CDR2 are MNHEY and SVGAGI. CDR3 in DNA: TGTGCCAGCAGTTACGTTCGGGGCTACGAGCAGTACTTC. Encoded protein: CASSYVRGYEQYF.

The V call is TRBV20-1, the J call TRBJ2-7; D is tentatively TRBD1 or TRBD2 (5 bases each). V gave up 5 bases and J gave up 0 bases, with 8 bases separating them. CDR3 length: 12 amino acids. Per germline, CDR1 DFQATT and CDR2 SNEGSKA (reference sequence). CDR3 region: CSARDDSYEQYF. CDR3 bases: TGCAGTGCTCGGGACGACTCCTACGAGCAGTACTTC.

A single count supports this clonotype. V gene TRBV20-1 combines with J gene TRBJ1-1, with unresolved D. CDR3 length: 13 amino acids. Trimming left V 3 bases short and J 4 bases short, with 12 bases between. Germline V gives CDR1 DFQATT, CDR2 SNEGSKA (reference sequence). In nucleotides, the CDR3 is TGCAGTGCTAGGGGTTTGGTACCCACTGAAGCTTTCTTT. As protein: CSARGLVPTEAFF.

This clonotype showed up just a few times. V usage is TRBV3-1 and J usage is TRBJ2-7; D gene unclear. The CDR3 sequence is 15 residues long. CDR1 and CDR2 (germline): LGHDT, YNNKEL (reference sequence). Trimming cost V 1 base and J 0 bases, with 10 bases left between them. The CDR3 spells CASSQAALSSYEQYF. The CDR3 coding sequence is TGTGCCAGCAGCCAAGCGGCTCTAAGCTCCTACGAGCAGTACTTC.

This clonotype was observed a few times. The chain uses TRBV3-1 and TRBJ1-5; no clear D gene. The V gene lost 4 bases and the J gene lost 7 bases, with 20 bases spanning the gap. Germline-derived CDR1 and CDR2 are LGHDT and YNNKEL (reference sequence). This CDR3 has 16 residues. The CDR3 loop reads CASSPTPVRRSQPQHF. The DNA for the CDR3 is TGTGCCAGCAGCCCCACCCCTGTGAGGAGGAGCCAGCCCCAGCATTTT. Looking up the rest from reference TRBV3-1 and TRBJ1-5 gives the full variable domain: DTAVSQTPKYLVTQMGNDKSIKCEQNLGHDTMYWYKQDSKKFLKIMFSYNNKELIINETVPNRFSPKSPDKAHLNLHINSLELGDSAVYFCASSPTPVRRSQPQHFGDGTRLSIL.

V and J are TRBV7-9 and TRBJ1-2; D is unclear. V lost 5 bases and J lost 1, with 8 bases in between. Germline V lookup: CDR1 SEHNR, CDR2 FQNEAQ (reference sequence). This CDR3 region has 13 residues. The CDR3 reads CASSRHNNYGYTF. DNA of the CDR3: TGTGCCAGCAGCCGACACAATAACTATGGCTACACCTTC.

The V call is TRBV7-7, the J call TRBJ2-2; weak D call: TRBD2 (6 bases). CDR3 length: 12 amino acids. Germline loops: CDR1 SSHAT, CDR2 FNYEAQ (reference sequence). The CDR3 sequence: CTSSQDAGELFF. The CDR3 coding sequence is TGTACTAGCAGTCAAGACGCCGGGGAGCTGTTTTTT. Full variable domain (outside the CDR3, taken from reference TRBV7-7 and TRBJ2-2): GAGVSQSPRYKVTKRGQDVTLRCDPISSHATLYWYQQALGQGPEFLTYFNYEAQPDKSGLPSDRFSAERPEGSISTLTIQRTEQRDSAMYRCTSSQDAGELFFGEGSRLTVL.

This clonotype was detected only a few times. The rearrangement joins TRBV4-1 to TRBJ2-6; 8 positions agree with TRBD1. V dropped 0 bases and J dropped 4; count of bases not matched to a gene: 5. From germline, CDR1 is MGHRA and CDR2 YSYEKL. The CDR3 loop spans 17 amino acids. CDR3 in DNA: TGCGCCAGCAGCCAAGAGCAGGGGGCGAAAGGGGCCAACGTCCTGACTTTC. The encoded protein is CASSQEQGAKGANVLTF.

This clonotype was detected only a few times. This chain links TRBV7-2 with TRBJ2-3; D possibly matches TRBD1 or TRBD2 (5 bases each). CDR3 length: 15 residues. V was pared by 1 base and J by 1 base, with 9 bases between. Germline V gene lookup returns CDR1 SGHTA and CDR2 FQGNSA. The CDR3, as DNA: TGTGCCAGCAGCTTAGACCCGGGGCGCACAGATACGCAGTATTTT. Translating it yields CASSLDPGRTDTQYF.